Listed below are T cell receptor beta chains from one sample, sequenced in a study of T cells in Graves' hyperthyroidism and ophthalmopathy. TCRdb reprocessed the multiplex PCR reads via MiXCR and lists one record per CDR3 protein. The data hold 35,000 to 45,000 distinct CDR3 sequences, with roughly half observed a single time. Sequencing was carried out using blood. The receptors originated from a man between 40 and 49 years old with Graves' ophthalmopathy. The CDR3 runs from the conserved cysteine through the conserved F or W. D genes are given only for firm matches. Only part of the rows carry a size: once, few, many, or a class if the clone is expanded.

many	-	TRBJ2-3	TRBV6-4	TGTGCCAGCAGCCCCGATGAGGGAGGGGGGACAGATACGCAGTATTTT	CASSPDEGGGTDTQYF
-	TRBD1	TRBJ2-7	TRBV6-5	TGTGCCAGCAGTTACCGGGACAGGCACGAGCAGTACTTC	CASSYRDRHEQYF
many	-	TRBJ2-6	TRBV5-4	TGTGCCAGCAGCGAGGGGGGGACTGGGGCCAACGTCCTGACTTTC	CASSEGGTGANVLTF
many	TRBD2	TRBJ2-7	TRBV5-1	TGCGCCAGCAGCCCGCTCCGGGGCGGGGGGGCGAACGAGCAGTACTTC	CASSPLRGGGANEQYF
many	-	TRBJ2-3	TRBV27	TGTGCCAGCAGTTCAGGGACTCTTATTGGTGATACGCAGTATTTT	CASSSGTLIGDTQYF
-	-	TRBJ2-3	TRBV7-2	TGTGGCTCGGGGGCGACGATATACAATGAGCAGTATTTT	CGSGATIYNEQYF
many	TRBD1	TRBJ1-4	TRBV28	TGTGCCAGCAGGCGACAGGGGGCCTTTAATGAAAAACTGTTTTTT	CASRRQGAFNEKLFF
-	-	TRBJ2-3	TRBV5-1	TGCGCCAGCAGCTTGGCGAAGGGGATAAGCACAGATACGCAGTATTTT	CASSLAKGISTDTQYF
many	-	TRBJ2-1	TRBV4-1	TGCGCCAGCAGCCAAATGGGGACGAAGCAGTTCTTC	CASSQMGTKQFF
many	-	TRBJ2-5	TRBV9	TGTGCCAGCAGCGTGACCGGGACTCCTTGGGAGACCCAGTACTTC	CASSVTGTPWETQYF
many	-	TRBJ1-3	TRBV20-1	TGCAGTGCTAGAGCACTTGATGGAAACACCATATATTTT	CSARALDGNTIYF
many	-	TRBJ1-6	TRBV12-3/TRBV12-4	TGTGCCAGCGGGGGTTCCAATTCACCCCTCCACTTT	CASGGSNSPLHF
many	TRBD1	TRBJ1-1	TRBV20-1	TGCAGTGCCACAGACAGGGCTATTTGGATGAACACTGAAGCTTTCTTT	CSATDRAIWMNTEAFF
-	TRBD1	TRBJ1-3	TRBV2	TGTGCCAGCAATCGACAGGGGGAAGGCTACACCATATATTTT	CASNRQGEGYTIYF
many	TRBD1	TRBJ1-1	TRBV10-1	TGCGCCAGCAGCCAAACTAGGGGGCCGAACACTGAAGCTTTCTTT	CASSQTRGPNTEAFF
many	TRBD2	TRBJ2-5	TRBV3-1	TGTGCCAGCAGCCAAGTAGCGGGGGGGCTGAGGGAGACCCAGTACTTC	CASSQVAGGLRETQYF
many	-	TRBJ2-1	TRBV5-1	TGCGCCAGCAGCTTCGGTAGCGCCGCGGAGGAGCAGTTCTTC	CASSFGSAAEEQFF
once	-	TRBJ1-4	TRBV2	TGTGCCAGCAGCGTAGCGACCGGGGGTAATGGTGAAAAACTGTTTTTT	CASSVATGGNGEKLFF
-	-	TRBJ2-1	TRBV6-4	TGTGCCAGCAGTGACTCCCACAATGAGCAGTTCTTC	CASSDSHNEQFF
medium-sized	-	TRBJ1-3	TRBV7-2	TGTGCCAGCAGCGGTGGGGCCAACACCATATATTTT	CASSGGANTIYF
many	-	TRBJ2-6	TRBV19	TGTGCCAGTAGTATAAACCGATCTGGGGCCAACGTCCTGACTTTC	CASSINRSGANVLTF
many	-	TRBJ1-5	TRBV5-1	TGCGCCAGCAGCTTGGGAGGCAGAGATAGCAATCAGCCCCAGCATTTT	CASSLGGRDSNQPQHF
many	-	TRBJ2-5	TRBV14	TGTGCCAGCAGCCAAAGGGCATTCTTCCAAGAGACCCAGTACTTC	CASSQRAFFQETQYF
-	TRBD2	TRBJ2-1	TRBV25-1	TGTGCCAGCAGTGCTAGCGGGCTAGAGAATGAGCAGTTCTTC	CASSASGLENEQFF
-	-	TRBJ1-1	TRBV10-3	TGTGCCATCAGTGAGTCTCCGGGAAACACTGAAGCTTTCTTT	CAISESPGNTEAFF
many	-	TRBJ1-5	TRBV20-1	TGCAGTGCACCTAGGGGGGGGCAGCCCCAGCATTTT	CSAPRGGQPQHF
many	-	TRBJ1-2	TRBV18	TGTGCCAGCTCACGTCGGACGGAGAACTATGGCTACACCTTC	CASSRRTENYGYTF
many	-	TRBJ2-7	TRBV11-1	TGTGCCAGCAGCTTAGGTGGCAACCGGAGGGAGCAGTACTTC	CASSLGGNRREQYF
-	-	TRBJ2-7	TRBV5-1	TGCGCCAGCAAAGCAGGGTCCATCGGGGAGCTGTACTTC	CASKAGSIGELYF
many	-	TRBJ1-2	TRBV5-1	TGCGCCAGCCGCGAACGGGAGGGATTATACTATGGCTACACCTTC	CASREREGLYYGYTF
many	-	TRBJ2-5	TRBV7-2	TGTGCCAGCAGCTTTTTGACGGACCCTCGAGAGACCCAGTACTTC	CASSFLTDPRETQYF
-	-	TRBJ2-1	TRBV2	TGTGCCAGCAGTAACCGGGACCTTCGGGATGAGCAGTTCTTC	CASSNRDLRDEQFF
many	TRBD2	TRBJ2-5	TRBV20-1	TGCAGTGCTAGGGGAGCGGGGGGGCAAGAGACCCAGTACTTC	CSARGAGGQETQYF
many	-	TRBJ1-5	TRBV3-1	TGTGCCAGCAGCCAGGGGCTAAATCAGCCCCAGCATTTT	CASSQGLNQPQHF
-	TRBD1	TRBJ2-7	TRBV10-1	TGCGCCAGCACCGGGACAGGTTACTACGAGCAGTACTTC	CASTGTGYYEQYF
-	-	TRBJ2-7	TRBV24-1	TGTGCCACCAGTGACATGACAACGCGACAGTCCAAAAGGGCTTACTACGAGCAGTACTTC	CATSDMTTRQSKRAYYEQYF
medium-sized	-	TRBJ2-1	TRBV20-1	TGCAGTGCTACCTACAATGAGCAGTTCTTC	CSATYNEQFF
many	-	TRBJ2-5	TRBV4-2	TGTGCCAGCAGCTCATTGACCGGCGAGACCCAGTACTTC	CASSSLTGETQYF
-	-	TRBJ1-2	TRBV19	TGTGCCAGTAGTATAGAAGCCCTGAACTATGGCTACACCTTC	CASSIEALNYGYTF
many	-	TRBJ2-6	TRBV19	TGTGCCAGTAGGAGGGGGGCCAACGTCCTGACTTTC	CASRRGANVLTF